Listed below are T cell receptor beta chains from one sample, sequenced in a study of beta chain features in type 1 diabetes. Profiled with immunoSEQ multiplex PCR; TCRdb holds only in-frame clones, not every one. Among 100,000 to 150,000 clones listed, 15% to 20% were seen once. What was sequenced was central memory CD4+ T cells from blood. Receptors were obtained from a man between 18 and 35 years old with type 1 diabetes. The CDR3 runs from the conserved cysteine through the conserved F or W. The order of the fields is clone size, J gene, CDR3 length, D gene, V gene, CDR3 DNA, CDR3 protein. A D gene is named only where the DNA matches it firmly. Expanded clones get a size class; other rows say once, few or many, or leave the size out.

abundance: medium-sized; j_gene: TRBJ2-3; len: 13; d_gene: -; v_gene: TRBV18; CDR3nt: TGTGCCAGCTCACCATCGCTTACAGATACGCAGTATTTT; CDR3aa: CASSPSLTDTQYF
abundance: -; j_gene: TRBJ1-2; len: 14; d_gene: -; v_gene: TRBV28; CDR3nt: TGTGCCAGCAGTTTATACGCCAGGGGCTATGGCTACACCTTC; CDR3aa: CASSLYARGYGYTF
abundance: few; j_gene: TRBJ2-7; len: 14; d_gene: -; v_gene: TRBV6-5; CDR3nt: TGTGCCAGCAGTTACGGACAATCGACCTACGAGCAGTACTTC; CDR3aa: CASSYGQSTYEQYF
abundance: -; j_gene: TRBJ2-5; len: 15; d_gene: -; v_gene: TRBV5-1; CDR3nt: TGCGCCAGCAGTTTACGGACAGGGAGGGGAGAGACCCAGTACTTC; CDR3aa: CASSLRTGRGETQYF
abundance: -; j_gene: TRBJ2-1; len: 15; d_gene: -; v_gene: TRBV5-6; CDR3nt: TGTGCCAGCAGCTTGGAGGGGGTCGGCTACAATGAGCAGTTCTTC; CDR3aa: CASSLEGVGYNEQFF
abundance: many; j_gene: TRBJ2-1; len: 14; d_gene: -; v_gene: TRBV7-7; CDR3nt: TGTGCTAGCAGCTTAGAGAGGACAAACAATGAGCAGTTCTTC; CDR3aa: CASSLERTNNEQFF
abundance: -; j_gene: TRBJ2-5; len: 14; d_gene: TRBD2; v_gene: TRBV27; CDR3nt: TGTGCCAGCAGTTCGGCGGGGGGGCTGGAGACCCAGTACTTC; CDR3aa: CASSSAGGLETQYF
abundance: -; j_gene: TRBJ1-1; len: 15; d_gene: TRBD1; v_gene: TRBV5-6; CDR3nt: TGTGCCAGCAGCTTGGTAGGGGGCGAGAACACTGAAGCTTTCTTT; CDR3aa: CASSLVGGENTEAFF
abundance: few; j_gene: TRBJ1-1; len: 15; d_gene: -; v_gene: TRBV5-1; CDR3nt: TGCGCCAGCAGCGAAGCGGGGGGAATGAACACTGAAGCTTTCTTT; CDR3aa: CASSEAGGMNTEAFF
abundance: many; j_gene: TRBJ2-1; len: 15; d_gene: -; v_gene: TRBV7-2; CDR3nt: TGTGCCAGCTTAGGGGCACTAACCCTCTACAATGAGCAGTTCTTC; CDR3aa: CASLGALTLYNEQFF
abundance: few; j_gene: TRBJ2-1; len: 14; d_gene: -; v_gene: TRBV6-4; CDR3nt: TGTGCCAGCAGTACAGGGGAGGGGCGGAATGAGCAGTTCTTC; CDR3aa: CASSTGEGRNEQFF
abundance: -; j_gene: TRBJ1-5; len: 16; d_gene: TRBD1; v_gene: TRBV5-1; CDR3nt: TGCGCCAGCAGCGCCCAGGGGGCGGAGGGCAATCAGCCCCAGCATTTT; CDR3aa: CASSAQGAEGNQPQHF
abundance: few; j_gene: TRBJ2-5; len: 17; d_gene: TRBD2; v_gene: TRBV5-1; CDR3nt: TGCGCCAGCAGCCCCGGACTAGCGGGGGGCCTCAACGGGACCCAGTACTTC; CDR3aa: CASSPGLAGGLNGTQYF
abundance: few; j_gene: TRBJ2-3; len: 15; d_gene: -; v_gene: TRBV30; CDR3nt: TGTGCCTGGAGTTCCATGGGGATGCGCACAGATACGCAGTATTTT; CDR3aa: CAWSSMGMRTDTQYF
abundance: -; j_gene: TRBJ2-7; len: 17; d_gene: TRBD2; v_gene: TRBV29-1; CDR3nt: TGCAGCGTCGCCAGAAGGGTAGCGGGGGCCTTCTCCTACGAGCAGTACTTC; CDR3aa: CSVARRVAGAFSYEQYF
abundance: few; j_gene: TRBJ1-1; len: 15; d_gene: -; v_gene: TRBV5-1; CDR3nt: TGCGCCAGCAGCTTGATCAGGGACACCAACACTGAAGCTTTCTTT; CDR3aa: CASSLIRDTNTEAFF
abundance: few; j_gene: TRBJ2-7; len: 13; d_gene: -; v_gene: TRBV6-5; CDR3nt: TGTGCCAGCAGTTACCGGGTATACTACGAGCAGTACTTC; CDR3aa: CASSYRVYYEQYF
abundance: -; j_gene: TRBJ2-7; len: 22; d_gene: -; v_gene: TRBV21-1; CDR3nt: TGTGCCAGCAGCATGTCCAGGAAAACTAGCGGGAGATCGTCCGCCCCCCCTTACGAGCAGTACTTC; CDR3aa: CASSMSRKTSGRSSAPPYEQYF
abundance: -; j_gene: TRBJ2-7; len: 14; d_gene: -; v_gene: TRBV27; CDR3nt: TGTGCCAGCAGTCCATGGACAGAGTCCTACGAGCAGTACTTC; CDR3aa: CASSPWTESYEQYF
abundance: few; j_gene: TRBJ2-1; len: 15; d_gene: -; v_gene: TRBV4-2; CDR3nt: TGTGCCAGCAGCCAAGATCGGCAATCCTACAATGAGCAGTTCTTC; CDR3aa: CASSQDRQSYNEQFF
abundance: -; j_gene: TRBJ2-2; len: 13; d_gene: -; v_gene: TRBV30; CDR3nt: TGTGCCTGGAGCAACAGCAACACCGGGGAGCTGTTTTTT; CDR3aa: CAWSNSNTGELFF
abundance: once; j_gene: TRBJ1-3; len: 15; d_gene: -; v_gene: TRBV11-2; CDR3nt: TGTGCCAGCTCCTCGGGCCAGGCCCCAAGAAACACCATATATTTT; CDR3aa: CASSSGQAPRNTIYF
abundance: few; j_gene: TRBJ2-3; len: 17; d_gene: TRBD2; v_gene: TRBV15; CDR3nt: TGTGCCACCAGCAGAGCTCGGGCGGGGGGAAGCACAGATACGCAGTATTTT; CDR3aa: CATSRARAGGSTDTQYF
abundance: -; j_gene: TRBJ1-1; len: 13; d_gene: -; v_gene: TRBV15; CDR3nt: TGTGCCACCAGCCCTCAGATGAACACTGAAGCTTTCTTT; CDR3aa: CATSPQMNTEAFF
abundance: medium-sized; j_gene: TRBJ2-7; len: 16; d_gene: TRBD2; v_gene: TRBV30; CDR3nt: TGTGCCTGGAGGGTATGGCGGGGGATATATTCCTACGAGCAGTACTTC; CDR3aa: CAWRVWRGIYSYEQYF
abundance: -; j_gene: TRBJ1-2; len: 14; d_gene: -; v_gene: TRBV29-1; CDR3nt: TGCAGCGTTGAAGACCCCACACCAAACTATGGCTACACCTTC; CDR3aa: CSVEDPTPNYGYTF
abundance: few; j_gene: TRBJ2-1; len: 15; d_gene: -; v_gene: TRBV6-4; CDR3nt: TGTGCCAGCAGTGACTCAGCGGGCTCCTACAATGAGCAGTTCTTC; CDR3aa: CASSDSAGSYNEQFF